Below are 30 T cell receptor beta chains sequenced from a single sample in a study of CD8 T cells in Susac syndrome. RNA totalling about 0.5 to 1 ug underwent reverse transcription with random hexamers. MiXCR, applied by TCRdb to the immunoSEQ multiplex PCR reads, yields one record per CDR3 protein. The sample lists around 170,000 distinct CDR3 sequences, just over 90% occurring once. The specimen sequenced was CD4+ T cells from PBMCs. The receptor source for this set is a human donor in good health.

The chain combines TRBV19 with TRBJ2-1, with 7 bases fitting TRBD2. Germline V gene data show CDR1 as LNHDA and CDR2 as SQIVND (reference sequence). The CDR3 has 17 amino acids. The V and J ends lost 3 bases and 6 bases, in that order; junction bases with no gene match: 14. CDR3 region: CASSIIPEGAGRNEQFF. DNA of the CDR3: TGTGCCAGTAGTATTATCCCGGAGGGAGCGGGACGCAATGAGCAGTTCTTC.

The J gene is TRBJ1-5, the V gene TRBV20-1, with D hard to call. The V gene's germline CDR1 is DFQATT and CDR2 SNEGSKA (reference sequence). The V end lost 3 bases, the J end lost 5 bases, and 14 bases lay between the germline ends. This CDR3 is 14 amino acids long. CDR3 sequence reads: CSASLQGKDQPQHF. The DNA of the CDR3 is TGCAGTGCTAGCCTACAAGGGAAGGATCAGCCCCAGCATTTT.

The rearrangement links TRBV24-1 to TRBJ2-1; D uncertain. The V end was cut by 3 bases, the J end by 1 base, with 12 bases between. Per the germline V gene, CDR1 is KGHDR and CDR2 is SFDVKD. The CDR3 consists of 16 residues. The CDR3 DNA follows: TGTGCCACCAGTGATCCCGACGGGCGATCCTACAATGAGCAGTTCTTC. Encoded protein: CATSDPDGRSYNEQFF.

This clonotype was counted ten times or more. The chain couples TRBV14 to TRBJ1-1, with a possible D match to TRBD1 (5 bases). The CDR3 loop spans 13 amino acids. The V gene's germline CDR1 is SGHDN and CDR2 FVKESK. V lost 4 bases and J lost 1, with 7 bases in between. CDR3 residues: CASSLQGNTEAFF. The CDR3, as DNA: TGTGCCAGCAGCCTCCAGGGGAACACTGAAGCTTTCTTT.

In nucleotides, the CDR3 is TGCGCCAGCAGCCCTACGTCGGGCACAGATACGCAGTATTTT. Translating it yields CASSPTSGTDTQYF. The chain recombines TRBV5-1 with TRBJ2-3; no definite D call. Deletions cut 4 bases from V and 1 base from J, with 10 bases between. Germline values: CDR1 SGHRS, CDR2 YFSETQ. This CDR3 is built from 14 residues. The complete variable domain, with remaining parts taken from reference TRBV5-1 and TRBJ2-3, reads KAGVTQTPRYLIKTRGQQVTLSCSPISGHRSVSWYQQTPGQGLQFLFEYFSETQRNKGNFPGRFSGRQFSNSRSEMNVSTLELGDSALYLCASSPTSGTDTQYFGPGTRLTVL.

This chain uses TRBV18 with TRBJ1-1, with D possibly being TRBD1 (5 bases). Germline CDR1 reads KGHSH; CDR2 reads LQKENI. The CDR3 is 14 amino acids. Trimming took off 6 bases at V and 1 base at J, with 12 bases between the two ends. Here the CDR3 reads CASSRNGQNTEAFF. Here the CDR3 DNA reads TGTGCCAGCTCTAGAAACGGACAGAACACTGAAGCTTTCTTT.

The chain employs TRBV6-1 and TRBJ2-5; perhaps TRBD2 as D (6 bases). V was shortened by 1 base and J by 4 bases, with 10 bases between the two germline ends. Germline CDR1 MNHNS, CDR2 SASEGT. The length of the CDR3 is 14 residues. DNA for the CDR3: TGTGCCAGCAGTGAAGTGGGGGGAGGAGAGACCCAGTACTTC. Translating gives CASSEVGGGETQYF.

The chain combines TRBV19 with TRBJ2-7; tentatively, D is TRBD2 (5 bases). The ends were cut back, 6 bases at V and 2 bases at J, with 17 bases in the middle. CDR3 length: 15 residues. Germline V lookup: CDR1 LNHDA, CDR2 SQIVND (reference sequence). CDR3 amino acids: CASSIRNTGTYEQYF. The CDR3 bases are TGTGCCAGTAGCATTCGGAACACGGGAACCTACGAGCAGTACTTC.

This CDR3 reads CASSDQYRAYGYTF. Written as DNA, the CDR3 is TGTGCCAGTAGTGACCAGTACCGGGCCTATGGCTACACCTTC. The J gene is TRBJ1-2, the V gene TRBV19, with no clear D. CDR1 is LNHDA, CDR2 SQIVND, per germline (reference sequence). The CDR3 length is 14 residues. V was clipped by 5 bases and J by 4 bases, with 14 bases between them. The full variable domain, its missing parts supplied by reference TRBV19 and TRBJ1-2, is DGGITQSPKYLFRKEGQNVTLSCEQNLNHDAMYWYRQDPGQGLRLIYYSQIVNDFQKGDIAEGYSVSREKKESFPLTVTSAQKNPTAFYLCASSDQYRAYGYTFGSGTRLTVV.

This clonotype has only a few counts. The chain has TRBV19 and TRBJ2-7, with D possibly being TRBD2 (6 bases). Per germline, CDR1 LNHDA and CDR2 SQIVND (reference sequence). Trimming cost V 4 bases and J 0 bases, with 13 bases left between them. The CDR3 covers 15 residues. The CDR3 reads CASSTTWDSSYEQYF. In nucleotides, the CDR3 is TGTGCCAGTAGTACCACTTGGGACTCCTCCTACGAGCAGTACTTC.

This clonotype was seen once. V is TRBV9 and J is TRBJ1-3; D ambiguous. V was pared by 0 bases and J by 2 bases, with 9 bases between. Germline CDR1 reads SGDLS; CDR2 reads YYNGEE. The CDR3 is made up of 15 amino acids. This chain's CDR3 is CASSVDGSAGNTIYF. CDR3 in DNA: TGTGCCAGCAGCGTAGACGGGTCAGCTGGAAACACCATATATTTT.

The rearrangement links TRBV10-3 to TRBJ1-1; TRBD1 might be the D (6 bases). This CDR3 comprises 12 residues. V was cut by 8 bases and J by 5 bases, with 12 bases left in between. Germline assignment: CDR1 ENHRY and CDR2 SYGVKD. The DNA for the CDR3 is TGTGCCATCCGGGACATTGTGACTGAAGCTTTCTTT. Its protein is CAIRDIVTEAFF.

The genes are TRBV2 and TRBJ2-1; D is tentatively TRBD1 or TRBD2 (7 bases each). V was pared by 9 bases and J by 2 bases, with 14 bases between. This CDR3 contains 14 residues. The V gene's germline CDR1 is SNHLY and CDR2 FYNNEI. CDR3 loop: CASFSGGAYNEQFF. In DNA form, the CDR3 reads TGTGCCAGTTTTTCAGGGGGGGCCTACAATGAGCAGTTCTTC.

V and J are TRBV12-3 or TRBV12-4 and TRBJ2-1; D is unclear. There are 16 residues in the CDR3. Deletions cut 5 bases from V and 2 bases from J, with 16 bases between. Here the CDR3 reads CASSTRSLGPYNEQFF. CDR3 bases: TGTGCCAGCAGTACGAGGAGCCTCGGGCCCTACAATGAGCAGTTCTTC.

As DNA, the CDR3 is TGCAGCGTTGATCGGGGACCAGGGAACGGGGAGCAGTACTTC. It specifies CSVDRGPGNGEQYF. The rearrangement joins TRBV29-1 to TRBJ2-7; D is tentatively TRBD1 or TRBD2 (5 bases each). V lost 3 bases, J lost 7 bases, and 19 bases lay in between. The CDR3 loop spans 14 amino acids. Germline V CDR1 and CDR2: SQVTM, ANQGSEA.

The chain joins TRBV12-3 or TRBV12-4 to TRBJ1-6; 7 bases agree with TRBD1. The CDR3 contains 15 residues. Trimming removed 10 bases from V and 4 bases from J; junction bases left unmatched: 10. This CDR3 is CAIDGQVTYNSPLHF. Here the CDR3 DNA reads TGTGCCATCGACGGACAGGTTACGTATAATTCACCCCTCCACTTT.

The rearrangement links TRBV20-1 to TRBJ2-3, with a tentative D call TRBD2 (6 bases). V was trimmed by 0 bases and J by 7 bases, leaving 8 bases between them. Germline values: CDR1 DFQATT, CDR2 SNEGSKA (reference sequence). The CDR3 contains 12 residues. This chain's CDR3 is CSARDREHTQYF. CDR3 DNA sequence: TGCAGTGCTAGAGATCGGGAGCATACGCAGTATTTT.

This clonotype appeared once. V and J are TRBV3-1 and TRBJ2-3, with 11 bases fitting TRBD2. CDR1 LGHDT and CDR2 YNNKEL come from the germline V gene (reference sequence). The CDR3 sequence is 18 residues long. V shed 0 bases and J 2 bases; nucleotides not matched to a gene: 7. Here the CDR3 DNA reads TGTGCCAGCAGCCAAGATCTAGCTAGCGGGGGGTACACAGATACGCAGTATTTT. This sequence encodes CASSQDLASGGYTDTQYF.

The chain uses TRBV5-4 and TRBJ2-5; 11 bases match TRBD2. CDR1 and CDR2 (germline): SGHNT, YYREEE (reference sequence). Unmatched junction bases numbered 3, after V lost 0 bases and J lost 5 bases. CDR3 length: 15 residues. This CDR3 is CASSLVAGGQETQYF. The CDR3 DNA is TGTGCCAGCAGCTTGGTAGCGGGGGGGCAGGAGACCCAGTACTTC.

The chain's CDR3 is CASSLAGGEKLFF. CDR3 DNA sequence: TGTGCCAGCAGTCTAGCCGGGGGTGAAAAACTGTTTTTT. The chain recombines TRBV7-9 with TRBJ1-4; a possible D gene is TRBD1 (5 bases). The CDR3 spans 13 residues. Germline V gives CDR1 SEHNR, CDR2 FQNEAQ (reference sequence). The V end lost 6 bases, the J end lost 7 bases, and 12 bases lay between the germline ends. The full variable domain, with the rest looked up from reference TRBV7-9 and TRBJ1-4, is DTGVSQNPRHKITKRGQNVTFRCDPISEHNRLYWYRQTLGQGPEFLTYFQNEAQLEKSRLLSDRFSAERPKGSFSTLEIQRTEQGDSAMYLCASSLAGGEKLFFGSGTQLSVL.

This sequence joins TRBV29-1 and TRBJ2-3, with D possibly matching TRBD1 (5 bases). The CDR3 extends over 14 amino acids. Trimming took off 4 bases at V and 2 bases at J, with 13 bases between the two ends. Per germline, CDR1 SQVTM and CDR2 ANQGSEA. As DNA, the CDR3 is TGCAGCGTTGGGGGCCCTAGTAACACAGATACGCAGTATTTT. Translated, it gives CSVGGPSNTDTQYF.

This clonotype came up once. This chain connects TRBV7-9 to TRBJ2-7; possibly TRBD2 for D (6 bases). Germline loops: CDR1 SEHNR, CDR2 FQNEAQ (reference sequence). The CDR3 runs 13 residues. Between the trimmed V and J ends, which lost 5 bases and 2 bases, there was a span of 10 bases. CDR3 region: CASSGRGTYEQYF. The CDR3 DNA reads as TGTGCCAGCAGCGGCCGGGGGACCTACGAGCAGTACTTC.

This clonotype was detected once. V usage is TRBV28 and J usage is TRBJ2-5; the D gene is possibly TRBD2 (6 bases). Germline V gene lookup returns CDR1 MDHEN and CDR2 SYDVKM. The ends were cut back, 7 bases at V and 5 bases at J, with 11 bases in the middle. This CDR3 has 12 amino acids. CDR3 protein: CASNREEETQYF. In DNA form, the CDR3 reads TGTGCCAGCAATAGGGAGGAGGAGACCCAGTACTTC.

J is TRBJ2-2 and V is TRBV24-1; 10 bases fit TRBD1. The CDR3 spans 16 residues. The germline V gene has CDR1 KGHDR and CDR2 SFDVKD. V shed 7 bases, J shed 1 base, and the junction held 5 bases outside the gene matches. In nucleotides, the CDR3 is TGTGCCACCAGCAGCCGGGACAGGGGGAACACCGGGGAGCTGTTTTTT. The encoded protein is CATSSRDRGNTGELFF.

This chain joins TRBV29-1 and TRBJ2-3; 7 positions agree with TRBD1. With V trimmed by 5 bases and J by 4 bases, 9 bases remained unmatched. Germline loops: CDR1 SQVTM, CDR2 ANQGSEA. This CDR3 spans 14 amino acids. CDR3 region: CSVRGTDSPDTQYF. CDR3 sequence (DNA): TGCAGCGTTCGTGGGACAGACAGTCCAGATACGCAGTATTTT.

V is TRBV28 and J is TRBJ1-1; D may be TRBD1 (5 bases). V lost 1 base, J lost 3 bases, and 9 bases lay in between. Germline CDR1 MDHEN, CDR2 SYDVKM. There are 14 residues in the CDR3. As DNA, the CDR3 is TGTGCCAGCAGTTTATTGGGGCGGTACACTGAAGCTTTCTTT. It encodes CASSLLGRYTEAFF.

The CDR3 region is CASSDPGQSNSNQPQHF. The CDR3 nucleotides read TGCGCCAGCAGTGACCCGGGACAGTCCAATAGCAATCAGCCCCAGCATTTT. V usage is TRBV10-2 and J usage is TRBJ1-5, with TRBD1 identical over 7 bases. The CDR3 length is 17 residues. Germline CDR1 WSHSY, CDR2 SAAADI. V trimming: 3 bases; J trimming: 0 bases; junction bases outside the gene matches: 8.

The chain couples TRBV7-2 to TRBJ2-2; D possibly corresponds to TRBD2 (5 bases). Germline CDR1 and CDR2: SGHTA and FQGNSA. The CDR3 spans 18 residues. V gave up 0 bases and J gave up 0 bases, with 14 bases separating them. The CDR3 region has the DNA TGTGCCAGCAGCTTAGCGCTGAGAGGGCCGACGAACACCGGGGAGCTGTTTTTT. Protein: CASSLALRGPTNTGELFF.

This sequence joins TRBV3-1 and TRBJ2-7; possibly TRBD2 for D (5 bases). CDR1 is LGHDT, CDR2 YNNKEL, per germline (reference sequence). The CDR3 spans 14 residues. V lost 4 bases to trimming and J lost 7 bases, with 17 bases between them. The CDR3 region has the DNA TGTGCCAGCAGCCCGATCGGGGTTGGAGGTGAGCAGTACTTC. This encodes CASSPIGVGGEQYF.

This rearrangement joins TRBV5-1 to TRBJ2-7, with 12 bases matching TRBD2. V was pared by 4 bases and J by 4 bases, with 12 bases of the junction left unmatched. The V gene's germline CDR1 is SGHRS and CDR2 YFSETQ. The CDR3 has 17 residues. In DNA form, the CDR3 reads TGCGCCAGCAGCCCACTTGGACTAGCGGGATATCAGTACGAGCAGTACTTC. Its translation is CASSPLGLAGYQYEQYF. Looking up the rest from reference TRBV5-1 and TRBJ2-7 gives the full variable domain: KAGVTQTPRYLIKTRGQQVTLSCSPISGHRSVSWYQQTPGQGLQFLFEYFSETQRNKGNFPGRFSGRQFSNSRSEMNVSTLELGDSALYLCASSPLGLAGYQYEQYFGPGTRLTVT.